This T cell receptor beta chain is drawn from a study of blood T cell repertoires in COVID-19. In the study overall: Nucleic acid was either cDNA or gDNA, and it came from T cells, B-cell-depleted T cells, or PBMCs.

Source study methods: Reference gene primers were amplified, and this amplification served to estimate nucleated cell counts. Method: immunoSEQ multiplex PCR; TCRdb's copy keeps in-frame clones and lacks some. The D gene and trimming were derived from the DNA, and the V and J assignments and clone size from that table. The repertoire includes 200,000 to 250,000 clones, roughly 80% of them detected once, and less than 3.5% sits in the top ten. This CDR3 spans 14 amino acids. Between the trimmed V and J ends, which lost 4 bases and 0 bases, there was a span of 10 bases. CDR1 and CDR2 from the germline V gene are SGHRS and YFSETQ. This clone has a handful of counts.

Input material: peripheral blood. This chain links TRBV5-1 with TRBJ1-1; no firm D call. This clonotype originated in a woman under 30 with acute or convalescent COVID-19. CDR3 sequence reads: CASSPQAVNTEAFF. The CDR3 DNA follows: TGCGCCAGCAGCCCCCAAGCGGTGAACACTGAAGCTTTCTTT.